This TCR beta chain was retrieved from a study of CD8 T cells in ankylosing spondylitis. Using its own MiXCR run on the 5' RACE reads, TCRdb lists one record per CDR3 protein. The repertoire holds 250,000 to 350,000 distinct CDR3 sequences, with around 20% as singletons. Note on this clonotype: Its cognate antigen is unknown.

The study's findings and limits: Clones tied to disease were said to be significantly enriched in matched ankylosing spondylitis synovial fluid.

From germline, CDR1 is LGHNA and CDR2 YNFKEQ. The CDR3 runs 13 residues. Trimming stripped 0 bases from V and 8 bases from J, with 10 bases between. This sequence joins TRBV4-2 and TRBJ1-2; maybe TRBD1 (5 bases). The sequenced material came from blood, either unsorted or a sorted T cell fraction (not recorded which). The clonotype originates from a female donor with ankylosing spondylitis or in good health (not recorded which). CDR3 sequence (DNA): TGTGCCAGCAGCCAAGAGACAGTTCGCGGCTACACCTTC. Protein: CASSQETVRGYTF.